The entry below gives a single TCR beta chain sequence along with its context. Its antigen is undetermined. Naive CD4+ T cells were purified with Tregs depleted by CD25. Study-level findings and limits: Larger-cohort validation covered only one TCR beta V-J rearrangement. Tumor Tregs overlapped most with tumor, then blood, naive CD4+ cells.

After constant-region reverse-primer amplification, full-length variable regions underwent semi-nested PCR with Nested Universal Primer A. TCRdb independently ran MiXCR on the 5' RACE reads; one entry per CDR3 protein. Among 45,000 to 55,000 distinct CDR3 sequences, about 25% were seen once, and the ten largest hold 2.5% to 3.5%. This receptor was obtained from a female donor with breast cancer. The sample comprised tumor-infiltrating naive CD4+ T cells sorted from the breast tumor. Subset of the sample: naive CD4+ T cells, CD4+CD45RA+CD25-.

The CDR3, as DNA: TGCGCCAGCAGCCAGAGTTACGGGGCCAAGGGATCAGAGACCCAGTACTTC. Its translation is CASSQSYGAKGSETQYF. The J gene is TRBJ2-5, the V gene TRBV4-1; TRBD1 or TRBD2 may be the D gene (5 bases each). In germline, CDR1 is MGHRA, CDR2 YSYEKL. The CDR3 length is 17 residues. Trimming took 3 bases from V and 4 from J, leaving 21 bases between them.